This T cell receptor beta chain emerged from a study of ipilimumab plus nivolumab after autologous stem cell transplantation. Background on the study: The DLBCL cohort had primary refractory and relapsed disease, with 18-month progression-free survival of about 86% and 29%.

Germline loops: CDR1 GTSNPN, CDR2 SVGIG (reference sequence). The CDR3 extends over 11 amino acids. Remarks on this clone: A junction boundary mismatches the germline segment, possibly from a read error.

Sequenced by immunoSEQ multiplex PCR; TCRdb stores in-frame clones only, minus some. The sample holds around 15,000 clones; 81% are singletons and the top ten take under 25%. Dosing: nivolumab 3 mg/kg IV, weeks 1, 4, 7, 10, then every two weeks to week 26. The sample in question was PBMCs, obtained in a trial of ipilimumab plus nivolumab as post-transplant consolidation. This chain joins TRBV30 and TRBJ2-3, with TRBD1 as a possible D gene (5 bases). The TCR was taken from a male donor with diffuse large B-cell lymphoma. The CDR3 protein is CAAPDSVKIHF. CDR3 sequence (DNA): TGTGCCGCCCCCGACAGTGTCAAAATCCATTTT. Full variable domain (missing parts from reference TRBV30 and TRBJ2-3): SQTIHQWPATLVQPVGSPLSLECTVEGTSNPNLYWYRQAAGRGLQLLFYSVGIGQISSEVPQNLSASRPQDRQFILSSKKLLLSDSGFYLCAAPDSVKIHFGPGTRLTVL.